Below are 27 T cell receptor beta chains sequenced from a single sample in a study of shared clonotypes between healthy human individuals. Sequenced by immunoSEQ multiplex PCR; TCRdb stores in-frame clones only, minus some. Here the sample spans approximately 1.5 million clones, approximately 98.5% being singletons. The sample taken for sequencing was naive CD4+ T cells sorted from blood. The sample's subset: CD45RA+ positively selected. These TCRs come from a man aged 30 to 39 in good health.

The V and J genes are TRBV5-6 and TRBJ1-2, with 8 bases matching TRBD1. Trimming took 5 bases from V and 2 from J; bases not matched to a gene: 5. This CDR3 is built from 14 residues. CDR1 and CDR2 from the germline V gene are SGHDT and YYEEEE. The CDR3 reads CASRPGGRNYGYTF. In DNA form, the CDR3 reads TGTGCCAGCAGACCAGGGGGCAGGAACTATGGCTACACCTTC.

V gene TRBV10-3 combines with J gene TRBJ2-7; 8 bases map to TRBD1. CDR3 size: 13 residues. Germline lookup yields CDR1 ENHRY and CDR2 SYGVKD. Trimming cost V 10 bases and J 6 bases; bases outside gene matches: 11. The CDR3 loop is CATKPGQVGEQYF. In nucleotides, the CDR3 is TGTGCCACCAAACCGGGACAGGTGGGCGAGCAGTACTTC.

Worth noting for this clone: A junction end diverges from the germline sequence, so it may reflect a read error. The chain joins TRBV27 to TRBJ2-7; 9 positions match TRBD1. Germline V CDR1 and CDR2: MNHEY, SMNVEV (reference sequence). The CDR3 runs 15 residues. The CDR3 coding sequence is TGTGCCAGCAGTATATCCTGGACAGGGGAGGACGAGCAGTACTTC. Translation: CASSISWTGEDEQYF.

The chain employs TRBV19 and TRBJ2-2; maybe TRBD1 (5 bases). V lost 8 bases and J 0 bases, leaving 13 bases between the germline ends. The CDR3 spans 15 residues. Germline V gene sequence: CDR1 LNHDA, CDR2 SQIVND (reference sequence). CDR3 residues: CASGGRTSNTGELFF. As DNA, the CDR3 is TGTGCCAGTGGTGGTCGGACATCGAACACCGGGGAGCTGTTTTTT.

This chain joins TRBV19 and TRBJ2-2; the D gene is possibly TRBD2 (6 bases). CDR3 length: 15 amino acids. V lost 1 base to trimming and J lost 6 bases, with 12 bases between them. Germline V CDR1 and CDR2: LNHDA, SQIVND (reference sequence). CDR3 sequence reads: CASSIGGGSAGELFF. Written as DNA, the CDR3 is TGTGCCAGTAGTATAGGAGGAGGGAGTGCCGGGGAGCTGTTTTTT.

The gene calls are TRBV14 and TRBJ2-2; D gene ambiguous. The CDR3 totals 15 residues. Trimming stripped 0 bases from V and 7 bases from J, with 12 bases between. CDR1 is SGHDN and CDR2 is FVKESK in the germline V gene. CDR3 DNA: TGTGCCAGCAGCCAAGACCCACCGGGTGTCGGGGAGCTGTTTTTT. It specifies CASSQDPPGVGELFF.

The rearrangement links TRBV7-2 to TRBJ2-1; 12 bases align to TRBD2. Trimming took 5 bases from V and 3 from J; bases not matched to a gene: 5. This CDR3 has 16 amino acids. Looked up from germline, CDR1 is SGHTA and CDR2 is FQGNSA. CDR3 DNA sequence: TGTGCCAGCAGCCCGGGGACTAGCGGGCACTACAATGAGCAGTTCTTC. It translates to CASSPGTSGHYNEQFF. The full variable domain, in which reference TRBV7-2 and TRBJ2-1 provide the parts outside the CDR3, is GAGVSQSPSNKVTEKGKDVELRCDPISGHTALYWYRQSLGQGLEFLIYFQGNSAPDKSGLPSDRFSAERTGGSVSTLTIQRTQQEDSAVYLCASSPGTSGHYNEQFFGPGTRLTVL.

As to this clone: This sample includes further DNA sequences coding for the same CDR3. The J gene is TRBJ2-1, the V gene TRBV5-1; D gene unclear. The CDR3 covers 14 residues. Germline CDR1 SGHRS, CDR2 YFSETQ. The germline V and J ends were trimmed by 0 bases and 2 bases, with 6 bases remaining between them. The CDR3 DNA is TGCGCCAGCAGCTTGGGCCAGGCCTACAATGAGCAGTTCTTC. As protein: CASSLGQAYNEQFF.

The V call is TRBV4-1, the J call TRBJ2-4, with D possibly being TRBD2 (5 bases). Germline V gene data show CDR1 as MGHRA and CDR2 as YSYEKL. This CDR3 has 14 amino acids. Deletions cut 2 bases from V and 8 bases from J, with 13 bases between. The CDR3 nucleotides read TGCGCCAGCAGCCAACAAGCGAGGGCGGACATTCAGTACTTC. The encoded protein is CASSQQARADIQYF.

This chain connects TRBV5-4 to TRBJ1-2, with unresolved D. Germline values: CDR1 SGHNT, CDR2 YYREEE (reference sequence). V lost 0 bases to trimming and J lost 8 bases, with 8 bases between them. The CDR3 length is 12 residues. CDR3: CASSLEQSGYTF. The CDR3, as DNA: TGTGCCAGCAGCTTGGAACAGTCCGGCTACACCTTC.

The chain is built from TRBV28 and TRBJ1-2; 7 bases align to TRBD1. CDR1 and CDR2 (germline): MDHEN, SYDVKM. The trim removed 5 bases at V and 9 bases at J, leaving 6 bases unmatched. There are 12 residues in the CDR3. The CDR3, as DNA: TGTGCCAGCAGTCTTCCTAGGGGGCGCTACACCTTC. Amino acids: CASSLPRGRYTF.

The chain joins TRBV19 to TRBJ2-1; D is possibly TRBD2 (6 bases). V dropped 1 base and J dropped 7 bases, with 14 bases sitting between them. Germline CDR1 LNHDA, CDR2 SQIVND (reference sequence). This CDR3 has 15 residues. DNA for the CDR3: TGTGCCAGTAGTATAGGGGTCGTTGGGGGGAATGAGCAGTTCTTC. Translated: CASSIGVVGGNEQFF.

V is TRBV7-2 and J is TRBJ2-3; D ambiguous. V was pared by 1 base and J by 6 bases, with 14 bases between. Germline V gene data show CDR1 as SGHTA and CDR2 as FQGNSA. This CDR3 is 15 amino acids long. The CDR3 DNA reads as TGTGCCAGCAGCTTAGTATTGGCAGCACCGGATACGCAGTATTTT. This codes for CASSLVLAAPDTQYF.

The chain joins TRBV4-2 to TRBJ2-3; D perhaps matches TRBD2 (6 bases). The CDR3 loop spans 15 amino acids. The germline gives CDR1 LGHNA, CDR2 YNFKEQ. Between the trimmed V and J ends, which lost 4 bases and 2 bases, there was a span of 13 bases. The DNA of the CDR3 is TGTGCCAGCAGCCCCGGGGGAACTTACACAGATACGCAGTATTTT. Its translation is CASSPGGTYTDTQYF.

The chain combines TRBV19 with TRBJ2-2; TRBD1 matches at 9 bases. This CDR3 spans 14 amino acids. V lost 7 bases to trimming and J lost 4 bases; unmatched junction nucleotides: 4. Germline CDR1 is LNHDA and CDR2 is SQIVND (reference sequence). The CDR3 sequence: CASKWDRATGELFF. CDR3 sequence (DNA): TGTGCCAGTAAGTGGGACAGGGCCACCGGGGAGCTGTTTTTT.

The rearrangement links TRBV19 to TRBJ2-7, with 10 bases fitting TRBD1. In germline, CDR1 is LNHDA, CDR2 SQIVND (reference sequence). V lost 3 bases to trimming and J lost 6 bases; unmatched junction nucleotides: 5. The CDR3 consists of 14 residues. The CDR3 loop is CASSIGQGVGEQYF. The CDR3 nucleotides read TGTGCCAGTAGTATTGGACAGGGGGTTGGCGAGCAGTACTTC.

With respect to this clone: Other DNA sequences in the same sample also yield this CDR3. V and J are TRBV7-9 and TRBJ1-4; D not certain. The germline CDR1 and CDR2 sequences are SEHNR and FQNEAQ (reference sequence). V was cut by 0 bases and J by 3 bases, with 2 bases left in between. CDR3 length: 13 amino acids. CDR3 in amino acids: CASSLAPNEKLFF. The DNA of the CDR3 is TGTGCCAGCAGCTTAGCCCCTAATGAAAAACTGTTTTTT.

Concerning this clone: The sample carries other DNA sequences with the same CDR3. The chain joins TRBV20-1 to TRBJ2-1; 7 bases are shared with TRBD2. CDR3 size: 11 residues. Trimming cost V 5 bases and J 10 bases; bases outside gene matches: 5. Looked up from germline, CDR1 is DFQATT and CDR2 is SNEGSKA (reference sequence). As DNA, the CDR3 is TGCAGTGCTCGAAGAGCGGGAGAGCAGTTCTTC. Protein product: CSARRAGEQFF.

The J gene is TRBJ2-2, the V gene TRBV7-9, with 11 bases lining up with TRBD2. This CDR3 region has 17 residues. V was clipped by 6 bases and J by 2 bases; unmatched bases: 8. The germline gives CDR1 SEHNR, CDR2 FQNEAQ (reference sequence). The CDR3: CASRTPGTSGNTGELFF. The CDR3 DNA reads TGTGCCAGCAGGACGCCCGGGACTAGCGGTAACACCGGGGAGCTGTTTTTT. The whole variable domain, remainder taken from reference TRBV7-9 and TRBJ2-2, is DTGVSQNPRHKITKRGQNVTFRCDPISEHNRLYWYRQTLGQGPEFLTYFQNEAQLEKSRLLSDRFSAERPKGSFSTLEIQRTEQGDSAMYLCASRTPGTSGNTGELFFGEGSRLTVL.

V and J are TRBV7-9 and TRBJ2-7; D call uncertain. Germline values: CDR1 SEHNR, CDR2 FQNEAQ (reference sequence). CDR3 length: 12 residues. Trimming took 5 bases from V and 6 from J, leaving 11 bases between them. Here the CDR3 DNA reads TGTGCCAGCAGCCTCTACGGGCTCGAGCAGTACTTC. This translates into CASSLYGLEQYF.

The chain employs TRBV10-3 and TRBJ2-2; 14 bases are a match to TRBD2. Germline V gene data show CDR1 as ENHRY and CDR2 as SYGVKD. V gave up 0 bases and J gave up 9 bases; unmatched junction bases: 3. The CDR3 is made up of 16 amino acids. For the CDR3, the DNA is TGTGCCATCAGTGAGTCCGGGACTAGCGGGAGAAGGGAGCTGTTTTTT. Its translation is CAISESGTSGRRELFF.

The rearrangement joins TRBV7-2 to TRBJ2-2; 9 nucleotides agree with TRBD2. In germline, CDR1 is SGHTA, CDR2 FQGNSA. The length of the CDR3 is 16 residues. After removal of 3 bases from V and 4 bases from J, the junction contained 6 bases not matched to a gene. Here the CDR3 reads CASSFSGSRGTGELFF. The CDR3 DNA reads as TGTGCCAGCAGCTTTAGCGGGAGTCGGGGCACCGGGGAGCTGTTTTTT.

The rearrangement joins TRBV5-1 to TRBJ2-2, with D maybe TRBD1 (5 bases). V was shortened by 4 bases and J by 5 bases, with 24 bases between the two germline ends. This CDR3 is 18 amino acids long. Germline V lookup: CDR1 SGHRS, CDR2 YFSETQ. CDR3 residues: CASSPRVGVGAGTGELFF. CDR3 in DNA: TGCGCCAGCAGCCCGCGAGTGGGCGTAGGGGCAGGGACCGGGGAGCTGTTTTTT.

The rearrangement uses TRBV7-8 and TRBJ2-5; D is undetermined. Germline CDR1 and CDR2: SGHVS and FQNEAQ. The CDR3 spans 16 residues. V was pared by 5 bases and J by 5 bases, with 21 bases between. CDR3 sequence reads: CASSRPNFRSWETQYF. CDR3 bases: TGTGCCAGCAGCCGACCTAATTTCCGATCGTGGGAGACCCAGTACTTC.

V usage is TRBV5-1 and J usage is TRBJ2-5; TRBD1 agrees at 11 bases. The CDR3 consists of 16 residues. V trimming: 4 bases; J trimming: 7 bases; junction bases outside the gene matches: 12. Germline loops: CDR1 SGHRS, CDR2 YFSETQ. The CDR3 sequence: CASSTGQGARRVTQYF. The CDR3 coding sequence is TGCGCCAGCAGCACCGGACAGGGGGCGCGAAGGGTGACCCAGTACTTC.

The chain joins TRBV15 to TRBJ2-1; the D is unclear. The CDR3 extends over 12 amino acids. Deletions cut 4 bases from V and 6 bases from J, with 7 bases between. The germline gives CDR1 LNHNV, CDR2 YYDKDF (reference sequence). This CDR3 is CATSTNINEQFF. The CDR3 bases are TGTGCCACCAGCACAAATATCAATGAGCAGTTCTTC.

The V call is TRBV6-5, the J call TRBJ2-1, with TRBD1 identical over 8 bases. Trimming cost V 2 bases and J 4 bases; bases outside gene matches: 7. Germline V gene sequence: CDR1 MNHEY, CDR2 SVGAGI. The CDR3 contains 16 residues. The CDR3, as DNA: TGTGCCAGCAGTTACGGCGACAGGGGTCGGTACAATGAGCAGTTCTTC. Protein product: CASSYGDRGRYNEQFF.